A single sample gave rise to the 5 T cell receptor beta chains below, sequenced in a study of blood T cell repertoires in COVID-19. Clones were read by immunoSEQ multiplex PCR, and TCRdb kept only the in-frame ones, dropping some. The sample has 70,000 or so clones; 85% to 90% are singletons. Source material: peripheral blood. The receptors were gathered from a man aged 50-60 years with active COVID-19.

The CDR3 loop is CASSQDNNSPLHF. For the CDR3, the DNA is TGTGCCAGCAGCCAAGATAATAATTCACCCCTCCACTTT. This chain connects TRBV4-2 to TRBJ1-6; D unclear. Trimming took off 0 bases at V and 5 bases at J, with 2 bases between the two ends. Germline CDR1 reads LGHNA; CDR2 reads YNFKEQ. This CDR3 region has 13 residues.

The chain has TRBV5-6 and TRBJ2-3, with 9 bases identical to TRBD1. CDR3 length: 13 amino acids. With 6 bases clipped from V and 4 bases from J, the junction kept 3 bases outside the gene matches. The germline V gene has CDR1 SGHDT and CDR2 YYEEEE. CDR3 DNA: TGTGCCAGCAAAACAGGGGGCCCAGATACGCAGTATTTT. Translating it yields CASKTGGPDTQYF.

This clone showed up just a few times. The chain combines TRBV3-1 (or the pseudogene TRBV3-2) with TRBJ1-3; D not certain. Germline CDR1 and CDR2: LGHDT and YNNKEL (reference sequence). V lost 4 bases to trimming and J lost 0 bases, with 13 bases between them. The CDR3 extends over 16 amino acids. The CDR3 spells CASSPHTGNSGNTIYF. Written as DNA, the CDR3 is TGTGCCAGCAGCCCCCACACGGGAAACTCTGGAAACACCATATATTTT.

The genes are TRBV6-5 and TRBJ2-1; TRBD1 aligns across 9 bases. The CDR3 has 16 residues. With V trimmed by 2 bases and J by 10 bases, 12 bases remained unmatched. Germline V gene sequence: CDR1 MNHEY, CDR2 SVGAGI. CDR3 sequence: CASSYKTGTGFGEQFF. DNA for the CDR3: TGTGCCAGCAGTTACAAGACCGGGACAGGGTTTGGAGAGCAGTTCTTC.

The chain employs TRBV7-2 and TRBJ2-1, with TRBD1 matching over 10 bases. Looked up from germline, CDR1 is SGHTA and CDR2 is FQGNSA. The V gene end was trimmed by 5 bases and the J gene end by 8 bases; junction bases not matched to a gene: 9. This CDR3 has 15 residues. The CDR3 protein is CASSPQSTGGYEQFF. As DNA, the CDR3 is TGTGCCAGCAGCCCACAGTCGACAGGGGGCTATGAGCAGTTCTTC. Full variable domain (missing parts from reference TRBV7-2 and TRBJ2-1): GAGVSQSPSNKVTEKGKDVELRCDPISGHTALYWYRQSLGQGLEFLIYFQGNSAPDKSGLPSDRFSAERTGGSVSTLTIQRTQQEDSAVYLCASSPQSTGGYEQFFGPGTRLTVL.